This TCR beta chain was documented in a study of cytomegalovirus exposure and HLA in healthy donors. A word on this clone: What it recognizes is unknown.

CDR1 and CDR2 from the germline V gene are MDHEN and SYDVKM. The germline V and J ends were trimmed by 6 bases and 5 bases, with 16 bases remaining between them. This CDR3 region has 15 residues. PCR used 60 Vbeta primers and 13 Jbeta primers. The assay was immunoSEQ multiplex PCR, and TCRdb's table has in-frame clones only and misses some. The data contain 65,000 to 85,000 clones, about two thirds of them singletons. Findings and limits, study-wide: According to an earlier analysis, most TCR beta V segments yielded productive rearrangements about 87% or about 30% of the time. Most observed TCR sequences were rare, whereas some public TCRs were detected in many donors.

The V gene is TRBV28, the J gene TRBJ1-4; possibly TRBD1 for D (5 bases). Input material: PBMCs. The sequence was obtained from a woman in her 30s in good health and CMV-seronegative. CDR3 amino acids: CASSPYGGKNEKLFF. The DNA of the CDR3 is TGTGCCAGCAGCCCCTACGGGGGAAAGAATGAAAAACTGTTTTTT.